A selection of T cell receptor beta chains follows, all from one sample in a study of T-cell memory formation after mild COVID-19. TCRdb re-derived calls from the 5' RACE reads in MiXCR, one entry per CDR3 protein. The sample lists roughly 43,000 distinct CDR3 sequences; approximately 9.7% were seen once. The sample taken for sequencing was PBMCs or a T cell subset sorted from them (not recorded which). These receptors were obtained from an adult woman who had mild COVID-19 (a few samples of this study predate the infection). Cell type and time point are not known. The CDR3 runs from the conserved cysteine through the conserved F or W. Each record gives: V gene, clone size, CDR3 protein. Size is stated for part of the rows, as once, few or many counts, or as a class when the clone is expanded.

V gene: TRBV5-1
clone size: -
CDR3 protein: CASSRPGQASGSGYNEQFF

V gene: TRBV4-1
clone size: few
CDR3 protein: CASSQDQGLGNTIYF

V gene: TRBV5-1
clone size: few
CDR3 protein: CASSLGVAGDYNEQFF

V gene: TRBV2
clone size: many
CDR3 protein: CASSNGPTADYEQYF

V gene: TRBV6-1
clone size: few
CDR3 protein: CASSVWGLVETQYF

V gene: TRBV20-1
clone size: many
CDR3 protein: CSAPAAGGRADTQYF

V gene: TRBV12-3/TRBV12-4
clone size: many
CDR3 protein: CASSMTRRMALHF

V gene: TRBV6-5
clone size: -
CDR3 protein: CASSRDGDSGNTIYF

V gene: TRBV27
clone size: many
CDR3 protein: CASRALWGGLDSPLHF

V gene: TRBV4-2
clone size: few
CDR3 protein: CASSQDRVAGGLGGWQFF

V gene: TRBV9
clone size: -
CDR3 protein: CASSVDDSNEQFF

V gene: TRBV4-1
clone size: many
CDR3 protein: CASSQGLDTEAFF

V gene: TRBV5-1
clone size: -
CDR3 protein: CASIHYGQGKAEAFF

V gene: TRBV7-2
clone size: -
CDR3 protein: CASSLEGTRAEPQHF

V gene: TRBV27
clone size: few
CDR3 protein: CASSLRTGHLEQYF

V gene: TRBV7-2
clone size: -
CDR3 protein: CASSLEQSIGGYTF

V gene: TRBV27
clone size: -
CDR3 protein: CASSLRGYGLINSPLHF

V gene: TRBV18
clone size: few
CDR3 protein: CASSPQFTGLAPATNEKLFF

V gene: TRBV9
clone size: -
CDR3 protein: CASSAGGLAGGTQYF

V gene: TRBV5-6
clone size: few
CDR3 protein: CASSLSNYGYTF

V gene: TRBV19
clone size: -
CDR3 protein: CASIRPGLSYGYTF

V gene: TRBV7-2
clone size: few
CDR3 protein: CASSLSDSLSYEQYF

V gene: TRBV20-1
clone size: many
CDR3 protein: CSATGHSNTGELFF

V gene: TRBV10-3
clone size: few
CDR3 protein: CAISGGTQGYEQYF

V gene: TRBV6-5
clone size: many
CDR3 protein: CASSYGSRREQYF

V gene: TRBV28
clone size: few
CDR3 protein: CASSEQGRASPLHF

V gene: TRBV7-6
clone size: many
CDR3 protein: CASSERYTQYF

V gene: TRBV30
clone size: -
CDR3 protein: CAWTRSGAGNTIYF

V gene: TRBV6-2/TRBV6-3
clone size: few
CDR3 protein: CASTRTGLMTTDGYTF

V gene: TRBV24-1
clone size: few
CDR3 protein: CATSQKGGLFF

V gene: TRBV12-3/TRBV12-4
clone size: many
CDR3 protein: CASSLSGSIYEQYF

V gene: TRBV12-3/TRBV12-4
clone size: many
CDR3 protein: CASSRTGEAGANVLTF

V gene: TRBV12-3/TRBV12-4
clone size: few
CDR3 protein: CASSTGTKHEQYF

V gene: TRBV7-2
clone size: -
CDR3 protein: CASTASPGQGWDGYTF

V gene: TRBV5-5
clone size: few
CDR3 protein: CASSLLTTGPGELFF

V gene: TRBV7-9
clone size: few
CDR3 protein: CASSRHYEQYF

V gene: TRBV7-3
clone size: few
CDR3 protein: CASSLIGNTIYF

V gene: TRBV29-1
clone size: few
CDR3 protein: CSVEEPSGYEQYF

V gene: TRBV29-1
clone size: few
CDR3 protein: CSAIGQGGYGYTF

V gene: TRBV2
clone size: -
CDR3 protein: CASSEQGAIGELFF

V gene: TRBV12-3/TRBV12-4
clone size: -
CDR3 protein: CASSPLKGGVAGYTF

V gene: TRBV15
clone size: few
CDR3 protein: CATRKGGADTGELFF

V gene: TRBV4-1
clone size: few
CDR3 protein: CASSHHPPGTSQDEQFF

V gene: TRBV6-5
clone size: few
CDR3 protein: CASRPPGTSIYEQYF

V gene: TRBV3-1
clone size: -
CDR3 protein: CASSQFSGASYEQYF

V gene: TRBV6-1
clone size: few
CDR3 protein: CASSTRTGISPLHF

V gene: TRBV20-1
clone size: -
CDR3 protein: CSLEPLAGETDTQYF

V gene: TRBV3-1
clone size: -
CDR3 protein: CASSQGTGDQETQYF

V gene: TRBV20-1
clone size: -
CDR3 protein: CSAGLMVDTQYF

V gene: TRBV11-3
clone size: -
CDR3 protein: CASSRGLAGDTQYF

V gene: TRBV7-9
clone size: many
CDR3 protein: CASSPRPSTDTQYF